This is a list of T cell receptor beta chains from one sample in a study of blood T cell repertoires in COVID-19. Profiled with immunoSEQ multiplex PCR; TCRdb holds only in-frame clones, not every one. The sample includes about 60,000 clones, about 76% of them seen just once. Material: peripheral blood. The receptors were sampled from a man aged 45 to 65 with active or convalescent COVID-19. The CDR3 runs from the conserved cysteine through the conserved F or W. D genes are given only for firm matches. Clone size is shown for a subset of rows, as once, few, many or a class of expanded clone.

j_gene: TRBJ1-1; v_gene: TRBV10-3; len: 12; abundance: -; d_gene: -; CDR3aa: CAISYGESEAFF; CDR3nt: TGTGCCATCAGTTATGGAGAGTCTGAAGCTTTCTTT
j_gene: TRBJ1-1; v_gene: TRBV5-6; len: 15; abundance: -; d_gene: TRBD1; CDR3aa: CASSFLDRATTEAFF; CDR3nt: TGTGCCAGCAGCTTCCTAGACAGGGCGACCACTGAAGCTTTCTTT
j_gene: TRBJ2-7; v_gene: TRBV5-4; len: 14; abundance: -; d_gene: TRBD1; CDR3aa: CASSGGDRAYEQYF; CDR3nt: TGTGCCAGCAGCGGGGGTGACAGGGCCTACGAGCAGTACTTC
j_gene: TRBJ2-6; v_gene: TRBV18; len: 14; abundance: -; d_gene: -; CDR3aa: CASSAVTGANVLTF; CDR3nt: TGTGCCAGCTCAGCCGTGACAGGGGCCAACGTCCTGACTTTC
j_gene: TRBJ1-1; v_gene: TRBV13; len: 15; abundance: -; d_gene: -; CDR3aa: CASSLGGLLNTEAFF; CDR3nt: TGTGCCAGCAGCCTAGGGGGACTCTTGAACACTGAAGCTTTCTTT
j_gene: TRBJ2-1; v_gene: TRBV7-5; len: 17; abundance: few; d_gene: -; CDR3aa: CVRSTTSGRFSYNEQFF; CDR3nt: TGTGTCAGAAGCACGACTAGCGGGAGGTTCTCCTACAATGAGCAGTTCTTC
j_gene: TRBJ1-2; v_gene: TRBV7-8; len: 13; abundance: few; d_gene: -; CDR3aa: CASSLDRDYGYTF; CDR3nt: TGTGCCAGCAGCTTAGACAGGGACTATGGCTACACCTTC
j_gene: TRBJ2-2; v_gene: TRBV12-3/TRBV12-4; len: 13; abundance: few; d_gene: -; CDR3aa: CASRAGFTGELFF; CDR3nt: TGTGCCAGCAGGGCAGGGTTCACCGGGGAGCTGTTTTTT
j_gene: TRBJ1-5; v_gene: TRBV10-2; len: 15; abundance: -; d_gene: TRBD1; CDR3aa: CASRPGGVGYQPQHF; CDR3nt: TGCGCCAGCAGACCAGGGGGCGTGGGATACCAGCCCCAGCATTTT
j_gene: TRBJ2-4; v_gene: TRBV6-5; len: 11; abundance: -; d_gene: -; CDR3aa: CATVDTNIQYF; CDR3nt: TGTGCCACCGTCGACACAAACATTCAGTACTTC
j_gene: TRBJ2-3; v_gene: TRBV2; len: 15; abundance: -; d_gene: TRBD1; CDR3aa: CASRNPGQGTDTQYF; CDR3nt: TGTGCCAGCAGAAACCCGGGACAGGGAACAGATACGCAGTATTTT
j_gene: TRBJ1-5; v_gene: TRBV6-5; len: 13; abundance: -; d_gene: -; CDR3aa: CASNGFRLEPQHF; CDR3nt: TGTGCCAGCAATGGGTTCAGGCTGGAGCCCCAGCATTTT
j_gene: TRBJ2-7; v_gene: TRBV12-3/TRBV12-4; len: 13; abundance: -; d_gene: -; CDR3aa: CASSFFRDYEQYF; CDR3nt: TGTGCCAGCAGTTTCTTTCGGGACTACGAGCAGTACTTC
j_gene: TRBJ2-7; v_gene: TRBV28; len: 14; abundance: few; d_gene: -; CDR3aa: CASSLGYRFYEQYF; CDR3nt: TGTGCCAGCAGCTTGGGCTACAGGTTCTACGAGCAGTACTTC
j_gene: TRBJ1-1; v_gene: TRBV27; len: 15; abundance: -; d_gene: -; CDR3aa: CASSPIQGVALEAFF; CDR3nt: TGTGCCAGCAGTCCCATCCAGGGTGTTGCCTTAGAAGCTTTCTTT
j_gene: TRBJ1-2; v_gene: TRBV29-1; len: 12; abundance: -; d_gene: -; CDR3aa: CSVVKGNYGYTF; CDR3nt: TGCAGCGTTGTTAAGGGGAACTATGGCTACACCTTC
j_gene: TRBJ1-2; v_gene: TRBV7-3; len: 15; abundance: -; d_gene: -; CDR3aa: CASSPQPTGSYGYTF; CDR3nt: TGTGCCAGCAGCCCCCAGCCGACCGGGAGCTATGGCTACACCTTC
j_gene: TRBJ2-4; v_gene: TRBV19; len: 15; abundance: -; d_gene: -; CDR3aa: CASSIPTGLANIQYF; CDR3nt: TGTGCCAGTAGTATTCCCACAGGGTTGGCGAACATTCAGTACTTC
j_gene: TRBJ2-7; v_gene: TRBV5-4; len: 12; abundance: once; d_gene: -; CDR3aa: CASSLEGAEQYF; CDR3nt: TGTGCCAGCAGCTTGGAAGGGGCCGAGCAGTACTTC
j_gene: TRBJ1-1; v_gene: TRBV5-6; len: 13; abundance: -; d_gene: -; CDR3aa: CASSLGWSTEAFF; CDR3nt: TGTGCCAGCAGCCTAGGCTGGAGCACTGAAGCTTTCTTT
j_gene: TRBJ2-1; v_gene: TRBV5-8; len: 15; abundance: -; d_gene: TRBD2; CDR3aa: CASSLGLAGSREQFF; CDR3nt: TGTGCCAGCAGCTTGGGACTAGCGGGGTCGCGGGAGCAGTTCTTC
j_gene: TRBJ2-5; v_gene: TRBV29-1; len: 13; abundance: -; d_gene: TRBD2; CDR3aa: CSGPAGAEETQYF; CDR3nt: TGCAGTGGGCCAGCGGGGGCCGAAGAGACCCAGTACTTC
j_gene: TRBJ1-4; v_gene: TRBV20-1; len: 14; abundance: few; d_gene: TRBD1; CDR3aa: CSASPGTGDEKLFF; CDR3nt: TGCAGTGCTAGTCCCGGGACAGGGGATGAAAAACTGTTTTTT
j_gene: TRBJ2-2; v_gene: TRBV7-8; len: 21; abundance: once; d_gene: TRBD2; CDR3aa: CASSLVINRGSTRRQTGELFF; CDR3nt: TGTGCCAGCAGCTTAGTTATTAATCGCGGGAGTACTCGGAGGCAGACCGGGGAGCTGTTTTTT
j_gene: TRBJ1-1; v_gene: TRBV3-1/TRBV3-2; len: 14; abundance: -; d_gene: TRBD1; CDR3aa: CASSRTGGGTEAFF; CDR3nt: TGTGCCAGCAGCCGGACAGGGGGCGGCACTGAAGCTTTCTTT
j_gene: TRBJ1-5; v_gene: TRBV27; len: 18; abundance: -; d_gene: -; CDR3aa: CASSLSPGAGVYNQPQHF; CDR3nt: TGTGCCAGCAGTTTATCGCCCGGGGCAGGGGTCTACAATCAGCCCCAGCATTTT
j_gene: TRBJ2-7; v_gene: TRBV23-1; len: 16; abundance: -; d_gene: -; CDR3aa: CASRPLPLGVSYEQYF; CDR3nt: TGCGCCAGCAGACCCCTTCCCCTAGGGGTCTCCTACGAGCAGTACTTC
j_gene: TRBJ1-1; v_gene: TRBV14; len: 13; abundance: -; d_gene: -; CDR3aa: CASSQDTNTEAFF; CDR3nt: TGTGCCAGCAGCCAGGACACCAACACTGAAGCTTTCTTT
j_gene: TRBJ1-3; v_gene: TRBV4-2; len: 20; abundance: -; d_gene: TRBD1; CDR3aa: CASSQGAGQGFFGSGNTIYF; CDR3nt: TGTGCCAGCAGCCAAGGGGCCGGACAGGGTTTTTTCGGGTCTGGAAACACCATATATTTT
j_gene: TRBJ2-3; v_gene: TRBV14; len: 13; abundance: few; d_gene: -; CDR3aa: CASSQESSRAQYF; CDR3nt: TGTGCCAGCAGCCAAGAATCTAGCCGAGCGCAGTATTTT
j_gene: TRBJ1-6; v_gene: TRBV19; len: 14; abundance: few; d_gene: -; CDR3aa: CASSWGSPNSPLHF; CDR3nt: TGTGCCAGTAGTTGGGGCAGCCCGAACTCACCCCTCCACTTT
j_gene: TRBJ2-7; v_gene: TRBV7-9; len: 12; abundance: -; d_gene: -; CDR3aa: CASSLGGVEQYF; CDR3nt: TGTGCCAGCAGCTTAGGGGGGGTCGAGCAGTACTTC
j_gene: TRBJ2-5; v_gene: TRBV30; len: 13; abundance: few; d_gene: TRBD2; CDR3aa: CAWSRREAETQYF; CDR3nt: TGTGCCTGGAGTAGACGGGAGGCAGAGACCCAGTACTTC
j_gene: TRBJ1-3; v_gene: TRBV9; len: 14; abundance: once; d_gene: -; CDR3aa: CASSVVGSGNTIYF; CDR3nt: TGTGCCAGCAGCGTCGTGGGCTCCGGAAACACCATATATTTT
j_gene: TRBJ2-1; v_gene: TRBV27; len: 16; abundance: -; d_gene: TRBD2; CDR3aa: CASSLWASGGYNEQFF; CDR3nt: TGTGCCAGCAGTTTATGGGCTAGCGGGGGTTACAATGAGCAGTTCTTC
j_gene: TRBJ2-2; v_gene: TRBV2; len: 16; abundance: once; d_gene: TRBD2; CDR3aa: CASSPFGGGDTGELFF; CDR3nt: TGTGCCAGCAGTCCTTTCGGGGGGGGTGACACCGGGGAGCTGTTTTTT
j_gene: TRBJ1-5; v_gene: TRBV2; len: 15; abundance: medium-sized; d_gene: -; CDR3aa: CASSGEWGSNQPQHF; CDR3nt: TGTGCCAGCAGCGGGGAATGGGGTAGCAATCAGCCCCAGCATTTT
j_gene: TRBJ1-2; v_gene: TRBV5-6; len: 15; abundance: -; d_gene: TRBD1; CDR3aa: CASSLGDRAFYGYTF; CDR3nt: TGTGCCAGCAGCTTGGGGGACAGGGCTTTCTATGGCTACACCTTC
j_gene: TRBJ1-3; v_gene: TRBV29-1; len: 13; abundance: few; d_gene: -; CDR3aa: CSVPGAPGNTIYF; CDR3nt: TGCAGCGTTCCAGGGGCTCCCGGAAACACCATATATTTT
j_gene: TRBJ2-5; v_gene: TRBV9; len: 15; abundance: -; d_gene: TRBD1; CDR3aa: CASSTQDRSRETQYF; CDR3nt: TGTGCCAGCAGCACCCAGGACAGGTCCCGAGAGACCCAGTACTTC
j_gene: TRBJ2-2; v_gene: TRBV5-6; len: 17; abundance: few; d_gene: TRBD2; CDR3aa: CASSLGLAGWNTGELFF; CDR3nt: TGTGCCAGCAGCTTGGGACTAGCGGGATGGAACACCGGGGAGCTGTTTTTT
j_gene: TRBJ2-3; v_gene: TRBV7-3; len: 14; abundance: -; d_gene: TRBD1; CDR3aa: CASATGGHTDTQYF; CDR3nt: TGTGCCAGTGCCACAGGGGGTCACACAGATACGCAGTATTTT
j_gene: TRBJ2-7; v_gene: TRBV7-3; len: 13; abundance: -; d_gene: -; CDR3aa: CASSLVAGYEQYF; CDR3nt: TGTGCCAGCAGCTTAGTAGCTGGCTACGAGCAGTACTTC
j_gene: TRBJ1-2; v_gene: TRBV29-1; len: 13; abundance: -; d_gene: -; CDR3aa: CSVGQAGLESYTF; CDR3nt: TGCAGCGTTGGACAGGCCGGTCTAGAAAGCTACACCTTC
j_gene: TRBJ2-7; v_gene: TRBV4-1; len: 13; abundance: -; d_gene: TRBD2; CDR3aa: CASSPRLAEEQYF; CDR3nt: TGCGCCAGCAGCCCGAGACTAGCGGAAGAGCAGTACTTC
j_gene: TRBJ2-7; v_gene: TRBV19; len: 13; abundance: -; d_gene: TRBD1; CDR3aa: CASNGQDTYEQYF; CDR3nt: TGTGCCAGTAACGGACAGGATACCTACGAGCAGTACTTC
j_gene: TRBJ1-3; v_gene: TRBV5-6; len: 13; abundance: -; d_gene: -; CDR3aa: CASSLDRRDTIYF; CDR3nt: TGTGCCAGCAGCTTGGACAGGAGGGACACCATATATTTT
j_gene: TRBJ1-4; v_gene: TRBV9; len: 16; abundance: -; d_gene: TRBD1; CDR3aa: CASSVGGGTGFEKLFF; CDR3nt: TGTGCCAGCAGCGTAGGAGGGGGGACAGGGTTTGAAAAACTGTTTTTT
j_gene: TRBJ1-3; v_gene: TRBV18; len: 16; abundance: -; d_gene: TRBD1; CDR3aa: CASSPGQGRVGNTIYF; CDR3nt: TGTGCCAGCTCACCCGGACAGGGCAGGGTTGGAAACACCATATATTTT
j_gene: TRBJ1-5; v_gene: TRBV6-5; len: 14; abundance: -; d_gene: -; CDR3aa: CASTPPRRGQPQHF; CDR3nt: TGTGCCAGCACCCCGCCCCGCAGGGGACAGCCCCAGCATTTT
j_gene: TRBJ1-2; v_gene: TRBV9; len: 14; abundance: -; d_gene: -; CDR3aa: CASSPDDSSYGYTF; CDR3nt: TGTGCCAGCAGCCCAGACGACAGCTCCTATGGCTACACCTTC
j_gene: TRBJ1-4; v_gene: TRBV2; len: 13; abundance: once; d_gene: TRBD1; CDR3aa: CASSQDRGEKLFF; CDR3nt: TGTGCCAGCAGTCAAGACAGGGGGGAAAAACTGTTTTTT
j_gene: TRBJ2-4; v_gene: TRBV29-1; len: 11; abundance: once; d_gene: TRBD1; CDR3aa: CSVRDRDIQYF; CDR3nt: TGCAGCGTCCGGGACAGGGACATTCAGTACTTC